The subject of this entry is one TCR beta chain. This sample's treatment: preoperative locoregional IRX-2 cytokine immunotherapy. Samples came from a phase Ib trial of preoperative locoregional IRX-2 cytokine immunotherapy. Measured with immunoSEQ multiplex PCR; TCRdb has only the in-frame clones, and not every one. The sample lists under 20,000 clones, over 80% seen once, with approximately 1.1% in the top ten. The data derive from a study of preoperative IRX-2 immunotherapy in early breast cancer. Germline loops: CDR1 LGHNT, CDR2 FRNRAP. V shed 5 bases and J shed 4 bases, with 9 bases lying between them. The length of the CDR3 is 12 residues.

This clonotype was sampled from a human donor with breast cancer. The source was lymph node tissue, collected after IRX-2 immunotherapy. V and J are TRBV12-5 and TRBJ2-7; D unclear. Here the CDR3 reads CASGPSPYEQYF. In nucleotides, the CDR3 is TGTGCTAGTGGTCCCTCCCCATACGAGCAGTACTTC.